Listed below are T cell receptor beta chains from one sample, sequenced in a study of T cell repertoires in cytomegalovirus infection. A single record per CDR3 protein comes from TCRdb applying MiXCR to the reads. In the table there are about 310,000 distinct CDR3 sequences, under 20% of which are singletons. The sequencing input was PBMCs. Receptors were obtained from a human donor in good health (CMV status not recorded). Some clones in this sample may be carry-over from other donors' samples. CDR3s include the opening cysteine and the closing phenylalanine or tryptophan. The D gene is left open where the match is weak. Clone size is not always given. Where it is, it says once, few, many or a class for expanded clones.

D | size | J | V | CDR3 | DNA
NA | few | TRBJ2-5 | TRBV12-5 | CASGWGVLQTQYF | TGTGCTAGTGGTTGGGGGGTCCTCCAGACCCAGTACTTC
NA | many | TRBJ1-2 | TRBV28 | CASSLSRDIDVYGYTF | TGTGCCAGCAGTTTATCCCGGGACATAGATGTTTATGGCTACACCTTC
TRBD1 | many | TRBJ1-2 | TRBV7-9 | CASSAVGRGNYGYTF | TGTGCCAGCAGCGCCGTTGGCAGGGGGAACTATGGCTACACCTTC
TRBD1 | many | TRBJ2-7 | TRBV7-9 | CASSPGQGDYEQYF | TGTGCCAGCAGCCCGGGACAGGGGGACTACGAGCAGTACTTC
NA | medium-sized | TRBJ1-6 | TRBV11-2 | CASSLNDPPGRSGSYNSPLHF | TGTGCCAGCAGCTTAAATGATCCTCCGGGACGATCGGGGTCCTATAATTCACCCCTCCACTTT
NA | few | TRBJ2-6 | TRBV5-1 | CASSGTSGANVLTF | TGCGCCAGCAGCGGAACCTCTGGGGCCAACGTCCTGACTTTC
NA | many | TRBJ2-7 | TRBV10-3 | CAISVLGAGDEQYF | TGTGCCATCAGTGTCTTGGGGGCTGGGGACGAGCAGTACTTC
NA | NA | TRBJ1-5 | TRBV5-4 | CASSLTGPGLGGNQPQHF | TGTGCCAGCAGCTTGACAGGACCAGGGCTGGGGGGCAATCAGCCCCAGCATTTT
TRBD1 | NA | TRBJ2-7 | TRBV6-5 | CASRKGQGPSYEQYF | TGTGCCAGCAGAAAGGGACAGGGACCGTCCTACGAGCAGTACTTC
NA | few | TRBJ2-5 | TRBV5-4 | CASTVWSSGGETQYF | TGTGCCAGCACCGTATGGAGTAGCGGAGGGGAGACCCAGTACTTC
NA | many | TRBJ1-6 | TRBV7-9 | CASSFEQGGSPLHF | TGTGCCAGCAGCTTTGAACAGGGCGGTTCACCCCTCCACTTT
TRBD2 | few | TRBJ2-2 | TRBV20-1 | CSARVASGGPPGTGELFF | TGCAGTGCTAGAGTGGCTAGCGGGGGGCCACCGGGGACCGGGGAGCTGTTTTTT
NA | once | TRBJ2-7 | TRBV4-2 | CASSQDPTGWYEQYF | TGTGCCAGCAGCCAAGATCCTACAGGGTGGTACGAGCAGTACTTC
NA | few | TRBJ1-5 | TRBV10-3 | CAIKGGPEQPQHF | TGTGCCATCAAGGGGGGGCCCGAACAGCCCCAGCATTTT
TRBD1 | NA | TRBJ2-1 | TRBV7-3 | CASSPGTVEQFF | TGTGCCAGCAGCCCGGGGACAGTAGAGCAGTTCTTC
TRBD2 | few | TRBJ2-5 | TRBV24-1 | CATSDSPSGGRKETQYF | TGTGCCACCAGTGATTCCCCCTCCGGCGGGAGGAAGGAGACCCAGTACTTC
NA | NA | TRBJ2-2 | TRBV28 | CASSWTLTGELFF | TGTGCCAGCAGTTGGACACTGACCGGGGAGCTGTTTTTT